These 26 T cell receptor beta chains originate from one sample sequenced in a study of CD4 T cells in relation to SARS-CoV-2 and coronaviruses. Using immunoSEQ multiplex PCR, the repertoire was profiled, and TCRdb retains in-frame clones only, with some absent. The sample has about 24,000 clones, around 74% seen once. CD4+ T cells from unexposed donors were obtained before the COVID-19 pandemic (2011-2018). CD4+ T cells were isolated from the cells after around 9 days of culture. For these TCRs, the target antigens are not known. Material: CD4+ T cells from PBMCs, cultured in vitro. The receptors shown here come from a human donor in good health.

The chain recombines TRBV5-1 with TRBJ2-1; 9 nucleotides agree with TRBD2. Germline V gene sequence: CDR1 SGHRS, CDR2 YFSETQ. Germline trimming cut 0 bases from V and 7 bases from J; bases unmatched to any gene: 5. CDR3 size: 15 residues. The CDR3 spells CASSLGLAGENEQFF. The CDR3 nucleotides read TGCGCCAGCAGCTTGGGTTTAGCGGGAGAGAATGAGCAGTTCTTC. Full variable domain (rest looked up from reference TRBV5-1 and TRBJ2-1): KAGVTQTPRYLIKTRGQQVTLSCSPISGHRSVSWYQQTPGQGLQFLFEYFSETQRNKGNFPGRFSGRQFSNSRSEMNVSTLELGDSALYLCASSLGLAGENEQFFGPGTRLTVL.

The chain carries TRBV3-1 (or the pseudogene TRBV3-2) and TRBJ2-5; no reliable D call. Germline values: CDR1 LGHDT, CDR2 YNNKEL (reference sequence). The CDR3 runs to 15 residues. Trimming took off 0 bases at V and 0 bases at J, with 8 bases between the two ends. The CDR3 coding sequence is TGTGCCAGCAGCCAAGATACGAACTACCAAGAGACCCAGTACTTC. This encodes CASSQDTNYQETQYF.

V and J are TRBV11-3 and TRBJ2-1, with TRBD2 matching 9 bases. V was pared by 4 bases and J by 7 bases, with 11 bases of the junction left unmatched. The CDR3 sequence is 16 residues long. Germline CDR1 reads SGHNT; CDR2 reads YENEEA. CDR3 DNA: TGTGCCAGCAGCTCCCGGGCGGGAGGGCCGTGGAATGAGCAGTTCTTC. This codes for CASSSRAGGPWNEQFF.

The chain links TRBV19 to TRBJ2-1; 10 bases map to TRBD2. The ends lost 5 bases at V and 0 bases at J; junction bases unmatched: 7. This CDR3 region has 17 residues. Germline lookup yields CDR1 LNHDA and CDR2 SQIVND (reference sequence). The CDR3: CASSPISGRTSYNEQFF. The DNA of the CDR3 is TGTGCCAGTAGTCCCATTAGCGGGAGGACCTCCTACAATGAGCAGTTCTTC.

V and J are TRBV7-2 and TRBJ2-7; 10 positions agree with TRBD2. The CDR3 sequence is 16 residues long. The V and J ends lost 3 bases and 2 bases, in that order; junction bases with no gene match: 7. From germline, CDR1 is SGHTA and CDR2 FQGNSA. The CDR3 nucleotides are TGTGCCAGCAGCTTTAGAAGTAGCGGGGGGACCTACGAGCAGTACTTC. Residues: CASSFRSSGGTYEQYF. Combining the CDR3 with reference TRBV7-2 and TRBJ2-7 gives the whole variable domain GAGVSQSPSNKVTEKGKDVELRCDPISGHTALYWYRQSLGQGLEFLIYFQGNSAPDKSGLPSDRFSAERTGGSVSTLTIQRTQQEDSAVYLCASSFRSSGGTYEQYFGPGTRLTVT.

CDR3 DNA sequence: TGTGCCAGCAGCGTGGACGGTGGGAACACTGAAGCTTTCTTT. Translation: CASSVDGGNTEAFF. The chain is built from TRBV5-8 and TRBJ1-1; D is unclear. The CDR3 is made up of 14 amino acids. V gave up 4 bases and J gave up 1 base, with 11 bases separating them. Per the germline V gene, CDR1 is SGHTS and CDR2 is YDEGEE.

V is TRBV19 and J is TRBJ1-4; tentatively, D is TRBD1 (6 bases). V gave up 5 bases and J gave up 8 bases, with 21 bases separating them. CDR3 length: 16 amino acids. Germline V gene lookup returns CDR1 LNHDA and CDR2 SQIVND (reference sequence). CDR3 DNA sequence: TGTGCCAGTAGTCCCATAACGGACAGTTCGAGAGAAAAACTGTTTTTT. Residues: CASSPITDSSREKLFF. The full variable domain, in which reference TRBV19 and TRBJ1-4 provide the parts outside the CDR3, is DGGITQSPKYLFRKEGQNVTLSCEQNLNHDAMYWYRQDPGQGLRLIYYSQIVNDFQKGDIAEGYSVSREKKESFPLTVTSAQKNPTAFYLCASSPITDSSREKLFFGSGTQLSVL.

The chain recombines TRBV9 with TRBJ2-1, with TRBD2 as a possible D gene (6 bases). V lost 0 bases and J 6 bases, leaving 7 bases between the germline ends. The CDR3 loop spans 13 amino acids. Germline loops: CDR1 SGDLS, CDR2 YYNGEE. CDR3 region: CASSVGRANEQFF. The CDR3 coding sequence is TGTGCCAGCAGCGTAGGGAGGGCCAATGAGCAGTTCTTC.

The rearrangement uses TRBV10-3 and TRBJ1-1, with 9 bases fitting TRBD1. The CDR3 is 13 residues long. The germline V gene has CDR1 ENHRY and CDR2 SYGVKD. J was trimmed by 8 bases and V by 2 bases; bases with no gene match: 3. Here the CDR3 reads CAISEVQGAEAFF. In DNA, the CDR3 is TGTGCCATCAGTGAGGTACAGGGGGCAGAAGCTTTCTTT.

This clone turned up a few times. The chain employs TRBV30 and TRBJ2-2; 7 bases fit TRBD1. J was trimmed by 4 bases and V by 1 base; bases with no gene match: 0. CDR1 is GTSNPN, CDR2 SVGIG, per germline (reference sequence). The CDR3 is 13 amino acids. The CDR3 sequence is CAWSDRGTGELFF. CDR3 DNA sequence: TGTGCCTGGAGTGACAGGGGCACCGGGGAGCTGTTTTTT.

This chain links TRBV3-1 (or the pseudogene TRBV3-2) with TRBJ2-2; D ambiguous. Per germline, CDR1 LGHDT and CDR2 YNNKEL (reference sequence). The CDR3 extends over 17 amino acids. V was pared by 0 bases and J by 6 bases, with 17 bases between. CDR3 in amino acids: CASSQEGVGKRSGELFF. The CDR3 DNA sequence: TGTGCCAGCAGCCAAGAAGGCGTGGGGAAGCGTTCCGGGGAGCTGTTTTTT.

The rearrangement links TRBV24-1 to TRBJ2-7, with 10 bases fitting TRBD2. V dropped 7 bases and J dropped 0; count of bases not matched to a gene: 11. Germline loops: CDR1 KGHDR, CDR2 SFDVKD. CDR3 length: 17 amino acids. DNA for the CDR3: TGTGCCACCAGACCGGGACTAGCGAGATGGAGCTCCTACGAGCAGTACTTC. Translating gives CATRPGLARWSSYEQYF.

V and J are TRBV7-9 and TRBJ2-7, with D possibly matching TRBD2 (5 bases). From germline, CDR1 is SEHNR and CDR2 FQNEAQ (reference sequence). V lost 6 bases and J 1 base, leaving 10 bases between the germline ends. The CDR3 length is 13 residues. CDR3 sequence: CASSRTPSYEQYF. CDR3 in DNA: TGTGCCAGCAGTCGGACTCCATCCTACGAGCAGTACTTC. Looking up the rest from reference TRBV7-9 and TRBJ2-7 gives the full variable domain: DTGVSQNPRHKITKRGQNVTFRCDPISEHNRLYWYRQTLGQGPEFLTYFQNEAQLEKSRLLSDRFSAERPKGSFSTLEIQRTEQGDSAMYLCASSRTPSYEQYFGPGTRLTVT.

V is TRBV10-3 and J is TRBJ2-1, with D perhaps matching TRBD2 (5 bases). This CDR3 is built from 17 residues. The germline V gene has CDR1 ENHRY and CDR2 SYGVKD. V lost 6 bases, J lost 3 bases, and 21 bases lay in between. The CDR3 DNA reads TGTGCCATCAGGGCCCCCAATGCTGGGAGAGGCTACAATGAGCAGTTCTTC. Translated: CAIRAPNAGRGYNEQFF.

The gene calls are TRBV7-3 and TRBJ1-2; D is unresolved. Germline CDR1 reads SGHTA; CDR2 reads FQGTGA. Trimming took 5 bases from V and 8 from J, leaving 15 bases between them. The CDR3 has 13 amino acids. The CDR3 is CASSAVPDRGYTF. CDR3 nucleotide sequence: TGTGCCAGCAGCGCCGTTCCGGACCGAGGCTACACCTTC.

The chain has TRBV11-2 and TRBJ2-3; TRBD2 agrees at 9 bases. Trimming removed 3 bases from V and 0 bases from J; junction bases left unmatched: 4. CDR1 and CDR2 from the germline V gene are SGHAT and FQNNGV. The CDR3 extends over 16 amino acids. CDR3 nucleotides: TGTGCCAGCAGCTTGGGTGCGGGAGGGAGCACAGATACGCAGTATTTT. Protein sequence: CASSLGAGGSTDTQYF.

The CDR3 protein is CASSQAGTGELFF. The CDR3, as DNA: TGTGCCAGCAGCCAGGCGGGCACCGGGGAGCTGTTTTTT. The chain combines TRBV7-2 with TRBJ2-2; possible D gene TRBD2, 5 bases. The CDR3 consists of 13 residues. Per the germline V gene, CDR1 is SGHTA and CDR2 is FQGNSA. Between the trimmed V and J ends, which lost 5 bases and 4 bases, there was a span of 8 bases.

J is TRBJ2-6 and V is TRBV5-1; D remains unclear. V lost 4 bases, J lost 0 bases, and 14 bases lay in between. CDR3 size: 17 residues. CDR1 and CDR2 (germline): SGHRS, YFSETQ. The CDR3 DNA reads TGCGCCAGCAGCCCCGACGTTCAAGTCTCTGGGGCCAACGTCCTGACTTTC. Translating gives CASSPDVQVSGANVLTF.

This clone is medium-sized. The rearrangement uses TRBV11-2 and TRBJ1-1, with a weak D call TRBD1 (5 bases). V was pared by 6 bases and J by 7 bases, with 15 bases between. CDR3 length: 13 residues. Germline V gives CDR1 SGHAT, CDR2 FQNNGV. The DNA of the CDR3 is TGTGCCAGCAGTCCTACGACCGACAGTGAAGCTTTCTTT. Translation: CASSPTTDSEAFF.

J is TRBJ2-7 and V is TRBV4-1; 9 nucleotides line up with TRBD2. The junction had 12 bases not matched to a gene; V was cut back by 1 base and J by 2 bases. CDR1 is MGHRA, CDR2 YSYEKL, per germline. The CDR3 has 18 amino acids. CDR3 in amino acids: CASSQGGGAGGLTYEQYF. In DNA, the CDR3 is TGCGCCAGCAGCCAAGGCGGGGGCGCGGGAGGGTTAACCTACGAGCAGTACTTC.

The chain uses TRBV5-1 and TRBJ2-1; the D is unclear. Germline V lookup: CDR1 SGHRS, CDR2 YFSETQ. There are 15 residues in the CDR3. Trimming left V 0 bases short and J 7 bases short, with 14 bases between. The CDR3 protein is CASSLEGRSPNEQFF. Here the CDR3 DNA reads TGCGCCAGCAGCTTGGAAGGGCGGAGCCCGAATGAGCAGTTCTTC.

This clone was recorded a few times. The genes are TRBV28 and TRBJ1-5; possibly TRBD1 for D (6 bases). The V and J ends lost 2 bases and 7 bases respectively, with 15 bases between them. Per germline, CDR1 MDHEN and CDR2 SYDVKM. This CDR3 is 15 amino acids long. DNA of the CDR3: TGTGCCAGCAGTTTAGGGGAGGGGGAGGTACAGCCCCAGCATTTT. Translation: CASSLGEGEVQPQHF.

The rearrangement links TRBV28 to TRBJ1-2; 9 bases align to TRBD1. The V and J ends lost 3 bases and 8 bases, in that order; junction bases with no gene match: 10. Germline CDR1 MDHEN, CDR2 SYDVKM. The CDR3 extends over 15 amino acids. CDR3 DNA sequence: TGTGCCAGCAGTTTCACCCCCGGGACAGGGTTCGGCTACACCTTC. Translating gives CASSFTPGTGFGYTF.

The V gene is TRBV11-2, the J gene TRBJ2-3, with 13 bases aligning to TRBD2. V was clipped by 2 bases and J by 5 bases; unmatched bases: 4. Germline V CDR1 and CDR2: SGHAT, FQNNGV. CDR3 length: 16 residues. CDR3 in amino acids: CASSLLTSGRGDTQYF. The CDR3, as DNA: TGTGCCAGCAGCTTACTTACTAGCGGGAGGGGAGATACGCAGTATTTT.

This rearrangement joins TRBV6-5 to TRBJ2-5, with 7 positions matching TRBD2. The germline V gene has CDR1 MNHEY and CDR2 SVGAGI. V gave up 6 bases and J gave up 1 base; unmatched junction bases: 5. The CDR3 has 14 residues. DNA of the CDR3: TGTGCCAGCAGCGTACTAGCGACCCAAGAGACCCAGTACTTC. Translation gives CASSVLATQETQYF.

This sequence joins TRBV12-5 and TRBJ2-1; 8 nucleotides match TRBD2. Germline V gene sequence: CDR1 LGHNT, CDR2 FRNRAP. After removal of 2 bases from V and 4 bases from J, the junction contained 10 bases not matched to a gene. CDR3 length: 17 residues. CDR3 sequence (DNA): TGTGCTAGTGGTTTGCTAGAGCTTAGCGGGATTTACAATGAGCAGTTCTTC. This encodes CASGLLELSGIYNEQFF.